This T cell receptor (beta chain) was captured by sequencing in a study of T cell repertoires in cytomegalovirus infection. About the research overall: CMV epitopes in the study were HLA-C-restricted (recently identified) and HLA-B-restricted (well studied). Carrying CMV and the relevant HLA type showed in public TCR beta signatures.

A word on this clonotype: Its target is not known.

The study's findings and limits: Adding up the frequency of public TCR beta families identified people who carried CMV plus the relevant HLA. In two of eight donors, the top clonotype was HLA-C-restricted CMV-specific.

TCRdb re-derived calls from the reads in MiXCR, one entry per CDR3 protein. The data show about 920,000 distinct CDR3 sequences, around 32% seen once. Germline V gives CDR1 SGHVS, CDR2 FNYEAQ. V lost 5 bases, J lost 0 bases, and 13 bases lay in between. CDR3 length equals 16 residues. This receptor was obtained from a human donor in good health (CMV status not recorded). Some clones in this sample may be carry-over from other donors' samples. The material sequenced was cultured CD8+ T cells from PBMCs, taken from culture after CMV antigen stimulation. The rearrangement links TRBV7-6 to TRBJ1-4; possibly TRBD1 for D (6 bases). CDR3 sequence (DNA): TGTGCCAGCAGCCCTCGGGACATTACAACTAATGAAAAACTGTTTTTT. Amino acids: CASSPRDITTNEKLFF.